The subject of this entry is one T cell receptor (beta chain). Its matching antigen is unknown. This record belongs to a study of PD-1 blockade in classical Hodgkin lymphoma. The assay was immunoSEQ multiplex PCR, and TCRdb's table has in-frame clones only and misses some. The data contain approximately 61,000 clones, 87% of them singletons. This sample's time point: cycle 4 day 1 (C4D1), after less than 7 weeks of nivolumab. Brentuximab vedotin exposure varied among the patients, all of whom had relapsed after autologous stem cell transplantation. Trimming pared 9 bases from V and 9 bases from J, leaving 14 bases between. The CDR3 spans 12 residues. Study-wide results and caveats: Among the patients, those starting nivolumab under 1 year after ASCT were excluded.

The origin of this receptor is a human donor with classical Hodgkin lymphoma. This specimen consisted of peripheral blood mononuclear cells (PBMCs), obtained before the fourth cycle of nivolumab. V usage is TRBV23-1 and J usage is TRBJ2-2; a weak D match, TRBD2 (6 bases). TRBV23-1 is identified as an open reading frame with a role that is uncertain. CDR3 nucleotide sequence: TGCGCCAGTCGATGGGGGGTGAGGGAGCTGTTTTTT. It translates to CASRWGVRELFF.